These 15 T cell receptor beta chains came from one sample sequenced in a study of T cells after yellow fever vaccination. TCRdb reprocessed the 5' RACE reads via MiXCR and lists one record per CDR3 protein. The data show some 120,000 distinct CDR3 sequences, with approximately 8.4% seen just once and 25% held by the top ten. This sample comprised CD8+ T cells sorted from PBMCs, obtained 45 days after the yellow fever booster vaccination. These receptors came from a man aged 25-40 years who received the YFV17D yellow fever vaccine.

The table lists this clonotype with many counts. The chain employs TRBV2 and TRBJ2-1, with 11 bases lining up with TRBD2. CDR3 size: 14 residues. J was trimmed by 7 bases and V by 5 bases; bases with no gene match: 4. CDR1 and CDR2 from the germline V gene are SNHLY and FYNNEI. CDR3 sequence reads: CASSFSGRVNEQFF. The CDR3 region has the DNA TGTGCCAGCAGTTTTAGCGGGAGGGTTAATGAGCAGTTCTTC.

V gene TRBV7-8 combines with J gene TRBJ2-3; D is unresolved. Germline assignment: CDR1 SGHVS and CDR2 FQNEAQ. Trimming cost V 7 bases and J 1 base, with 9 bases left between them. The CDR3 loop spans 13 amino acids. The CDR3 region has the DNA TGTGCCAGCATTAGGCAGGGCACAGATACGCAGTATTTT. Its protein product is CASIRQGTDTQYF.

This clonotype has only one observation. This chain joins TRBV12-3 or TRBV12-4 and TRBJ1-2; the D gene is possibly TRBD1 (6 bases). V was cut by 5 bases and J by 8 bases, with 9 bases left in between. The CDR3 has 11 residues. CDR3 nucleotide sequence: TGTGCCAGCAGTACAGGGCGCGGCTACACCTTC. Its translation: CASSTGRGYTF.

J is TRBJ1-5 and V is TRBV28; D is uncertain. V lost 11 bases, J lost 0 bases, and 17 bases lay in between. The CDR3 has 15 amino acids. The V gene's germline CDR1 is MDHEN and CDR2 SYDVKM. CDR3 nucleotides: TGTGCCGGCTCCGATGAGGGTTATAGCAATCAGCCCCAGCATTTT. It encodes CAGSDEGYSNQPQHF.

In its sample, this clonotype was seen many times. The chain uses TRBV12-3 or TRBV12-4 and TRBJ2-5; TRBD1 agrees at 9 bases. Unmatched junction bases numbered 6, after V lost 3 bases and J lost 7 bases. The CDR3 is 14 residues long. This chain's CDR3 is CASSFGTGLATQYF. The DNA of the CDR3 is TGTGCCAGCAGTTTCGGGACAGGGCTCGCGACCCAGTACTTC.

In its sample, this clonotype was seen many times. V gene TRBV11-2 combines with J gene TRBJ2-7, with D possibly TRBD2 on 6 matching bases. Germline values: CDR1 SGHAT, CDR2 FQNNGV. This CDR3 spans 16 amino acids. V shed 5 bases and J shed 1 base, with 18 bases lying between them. CDR3 sequence reads: CASSGRLVLPSYEQYF. CDR3 bases: TGTGCCAGCAGCGGGAGGCTAGTCTTGCCGTCCTACGAGCAGTACTTC.

This clonotype appeared many times. The rearrangement links TRBV12-3 or TRBV12-4 to TRBJ2-1; D may be TRBD2 (5 bases). V shed 4 bases and J shed 7 bases, with 20 bases lying between them. The CDR3 sequence is 16 residues long. The CDR3, as DNA: TGTGCCAGCAGTTCAGAGCGAGCCGGGGTAAGAAATGAGCAGTTCTTC. It yields the protein CASSSERAGVRNEQFF.

V and J are TRBV6-5 and TRBJ1-4; TRBD1 is a possible D gene (6 bases). The V end was cut by 0 bases, the J end by 7 bases, with 9 bases between. CDR3 length: 14 amino acids. Per the germline V gene, CDR1 is MNHEY and CDR2 is SVGAGI. The CDR3 region has the DNA TGTGCCAGCAGTTACTCGGGAGGGGGTGAAAAACTGTTTTTT. Encoded protein: CASSYSGGGEKLFF.

On this clonotype: A read error is possible here, since a much larger clone lies one base away. The genes are TRBV29-1 and TRBJ2-2, with D possibly being TRBD2 (5 bases). Per the germline V gene, CDR1 is SQVTM and CDR2 is ANQGSEA. CDR3 size: 12 residues. CDR3 amino acids: CSVQRNTRELFF. The CDR3 DNA follows: TGCAGCGTCCAGCGGAACACCAGGGAGCTGTTTTTT.

Ten or more counts support this clonotype. J is TRBJ1-6 and V is TRBV10-2; D is undetermined. V was trimmed by 8 bases and J by 9 bases, leaving 11 bases between them. The CDR3 is 12 amino acids. CDR1 and CDR2 (germline): WSHSY, SAAADI. CDR3 loop: CASSPPSSPLHF. CDR3 bases: TGCGCCAGCTCCCCTCCGAGTTCACCCCTCCACTTT.

This clonotype was seen at least ten times. The CDR3 DNA reads as TGTGCCAGCAGCGTTAGCGGGAGGGCCGTCGATACGCAGTATTTT. Translation gives CASSVSGRAVDTQYF. The genes are TRBV9 and TRBJ2-3, with 11 positions matching TRBD2. V gave up 2 bases and J gave up 6 bases; unmatched junction bases: 5. CDR1 and CDR2 from the germline V gene are SGDLS and YYNGEE. This CDR3 spans 15 amino acids.

This clonotype came up many times. The chain has TRBV5-5 and TRBJ2-1; 10 bases align to TRBD2. The CDR3 spans 16 residues. J was trimmed by 2 bases and V by 1 base; bases with no gene match: 3. Germline CDR1 reads SGHKS; CDR2 reads YYEKEE (reference sequence). The CDR3: CASSLSGRATYNEQFF. In DNA, the CDR3 is TGTGCCAGCAGCTTGAGCGGGAGGGCAACCTACAATGAGCAGTTCTTC.

This clonotype turned up a few times. V usage is TRBV4-3 and J usage is TRBJ2-1; 9 bases agree with TRBD2. Trimming removed 1 base from V and 3 bases from J; junction bases left unmatched: 1. CDR1 and CDR2 from the germline V gene are LGHNA and YSLEER. The CDR3 has 15 residues. The CDR3 here is CASSQGSGGYNEQFF. The CDR3 DNA reads TGCGCCAGCAGCCAAGGTAGCGGGGGCTACAATGAGCAGTTCTTC.

This clonotype was observed many times. The gene calls are TRBV12-3 or TRBV12-4 and TRBJ2-1; D is perhaps TRBD2 (7 bases). V lost 6 bases to trimming and J lost 8 bases, with 14 bases between them. The CDR3 spans 13 residues. This CDR3 is CASSPLGGHEQFF. In nucleotides, the CDR3 is TGTGCCAGCAGCCCCTTGGGGGGGCATGAGCAGTTCTTC.

This clonotype was recorded a few times. This chain connects TRBV15 to TRBJ2-7; 7 nucleotides agree with TRBD2. The ends lost 1 base at V and 6 bases at J; junction bases unmatched: 9. The CDR3 has 15 residues. The germline gives CDR1 LNHNV, CDR2 YYDKDF (reference sequence). The CDR3 DNA is TGTGCCACCAGCAGAGGTGGTCGGGGGGTCGGCGAGCAGTACTTC. Translation gives CATSRGGRGVGEQYF. Full variable domain (outside the CDR3, taken from reference TRBV15 and TRBJ2-7): DAMVIQNPRYQVTQFGKPVTLSCSQTLNHNVMYWYQQKSSQAPKLLFHYYDKDFNNEADTPDNFQSRRPNTSFCFLDIRSPGLGDTAMYLCATSRGGRGVGEQYFGPGTRLTVT.